This T cell receptor beta chain came from a study of cytomegalovirus exposure and HLA in healthy donors. Regarding the study as a whole: In a later analysis, compared with equally common non-associated chains, HLA-associated beta chains were more expanded.

Researchers ran the PCR with 60 Vbeta and 13 Jbeta primers. Using immunoSEQ multiplex PCR, the repertoire was profiled, and TCRdb retains in-frame clones only, with some absent. The sample contains about 100,000 clones, more than 60% of which appear only once. Notes on this clone: Its antigen is unidentified. Other DNA sequences of this sample code for an identical CDR3.

The receptor's source is a man in his fifties in good health and CMV-seropositive. The sample taken for sequencing was PBMCs.

In DNA form, the CDR3 reads TGTGCCATCAGTGAATCCGGGACTGGGGGGGGCTACACCTTC. This codes for CAISESGTGGGYTF. The rearrangement links TRBV10-3 to TRBJ1-2, with a possible D match to TRBD1 (5 bases). The CDR3 has 14 amino acids. The V gene lost 3 bases and the J gene lost 8 bases, with 16 bases spanning the gap. CDR1 and CDR2 (germline): ENHRY, SYGVKD.